The 18 T cell receptor beta chains in this list originate from one sample, sequenced in a study of cytomegalovirus exposure and HLA in healthy donors. With 60 Vbeta and 13 Jbeta primers, the PCR was carried out. Sequencing used immunoSEQ multiplex PCR; TCRdb keeps in-frame clones, though not all of them. The sample consists of around 54,000 clones, about 78% of them appearing once. The sample was PBMCs. These receptors were obtained from a man aged 30 to 45 in good health and CMV-seropositive.

J is TRBJ2-1 and V is TRBV5-1, with 8 bases lining up with TRBD2. This CDR3 is 17 amino acids long. Germline trimming cut 0 bases from V and 1 base from J; bases unmatched to any gene: 6. Looked up from germline, CDR1 is SGHRS and CDR2 is YFSETQ. The CDR3 loop reads CASSLESAGGSYNEQFF. The DNA of the CDR3 is TGCGCCAGCAGCTTGGAGTCGGCGGGGGGATCCTACAATGAGCAGTTCTTC.

This clone showed up many times. CDR3 protein: CASSLGDRNEKLFF. The CDR3 DNA follows: TGTGCCAGCAGCTTGGGAGACAGGAACGAAAAACTGTTTTTT. The V gene is TRBV5-6, the J gene TRBJ1-4, with a possible D match to TRBD1 (6 bases). This CDR3 has 14 residues. V was cut by 0 bases and J by 8 bases, with 11 bases left in between. In germline, CDR1 is SGHDT, CDR2 YYEEEE.

The chain couples TRBV5-5 to TRBJ2-7, with a weak D call TRBD1 (6 bases). Germline CDR1 is SGHKS and CDR2 is YYEKEE (reference sequence). Trimming left V 5 bases short and J 1 base short, with 16 bases between. The CDR3 totals 15 residues. CDR3 residues: CASSFAPDSSYEQYF. The DNA for the CDR3 is TGTGCCAGCAGTTTTGCTCCGGACAGTTCCTACGAGCAGTACTTC.

V and J are TRBV29-1 and TRBJ1-1; 7 bases are shared with TRBD1. The germline gives CDR1 SQVTM, CDR2 ANQGSEA. The CDR3 is 17 residues long. With V trimmed by 0 bases and J by 7 bases, 17 bases remained unmatched. The CDR3 reads CSVEEAVRGDGQIEAFF. In nucleotides, the CDR3 is TGCAGCGTTGAAGAGGCAGTCAGGGGGGACGGACAGATTGAAGCTTTCTTT. The full variable domain, in which reference TRBV29-1 and TRBJ1-1 provide the parts outside the CDR3, is SAVISQKPSRDICQRGTSLTIQCQVDSQVTMMFWYRQQPGQSLTLIATANQGSEATYESGFVIDKFPISRPNLTFSTLTVSNMSPEDSSIYLCSVEEAVRGDGQIEAFFGQGTRLTVV.

The chain is built from TRBV5-5 and TRBJ2-5, with D perhaps TRBD2 (6 bases). V was cut by 0 bases and J by 3 bases, with 12 bases left in between. The CDR3 has 15 residues. Germline values: CDR1 SGHKS, CDR2 YYEKEE (reference sequence). The CDR3 coding sequence is TGTGCCAGCAGCTTGGTGGGCAGGGAGGAAGAGACCCAGTACTTC. This translates into CASSLVGREEETQYF.

The chain combines TRBV11-3 with TRBJ2-1, with a possible D match to TRBD1 (6 bases). CDR1 and CDR2 (germline): SGHNT, YENEEA. The germline V and J ends were trimmed by 4 bases and 6 bases, with 10 bases remaining between them. CDR3 length: 13 amino acids. The DNA of the CDR3 is TGTGCCAGCAGCTCCCGGACAGCCAATGAGCAGTTCTTC. Protein sequence: CASSSRTANEQFF.

This sequence joins TRBV5-1 and TRBJ2-2; TRBD1 is a possible D gene (6 bases). There are 18 residues in the CDR3. V was pared by 3 bases and J by 4 bases, with 22 bases between. Germline CDR1 is SGHRS and CDR2 is YFSETQ. The CDR3 sequence is CASSSGFTGIDSTGELFF. The DNA for the CDR3 is TGCGCCAGCAGCTCGGGGTTTACAGGGATAGACAGCACCGGGGAGCTGTTTTTT.

This chain uses TRBV5-1 with TRBJ1-2, with 7 nucleotides matching TRBD1. Trimming took 1 base from V and 4 from J; bases not matched to a gene: 13. The germline gives CDR1 SGHRS, CDR2 YFSETQ. The CDR3 spans 17 residues. The CDR3 loop is CASSLITGAIAPYGYTF. CDR3 coding DNA: TGCGCCAGCAGCTTGATTACAGGGGCGATAGCCCCCTATGGCTACACCTTC.

V gene TRBV19 combines with J gene TRBJ1-2; D may be TRBD1 (6 bases). Germline values: CDR1 LNHDA, CDR2 SQIVND (reference sequence). Trimming shortened V by 3 bases and J by 5 bases, and 22 bases separated the two germline ends. There are 17 residues in the CDR3. Here the CDR3 reads CASSIGQTRRPLYGYTF. The DNA of the CDR3 is TGTGCCAGTAGTATCGGACAGACCCGTCGCCCACTATATGGCTACACCTTC.

V usage is TRBV7-9 and J usage is TRBJ1-1; no reliable D call. Trimming removed 1 base at V and 0 bases at J, with 6 bases between. Looked up from germline, CDR1 is SEHNR and CDR2 is FQNEAQ (reference sequence). This CDR3 contains 14 residues. CDR3 region: CASSLVSVNTEAFF. In DNA, the CDR3 is TGTGCCAGCAGCTTAGTGTCCGTGAACACTGAAGCTTTCTTT. Full variable domain (outside the CDR3, taken from reference TRBV7-9 and TRBJ1-1): DTGVSQNPRHKITKRGQNVTFRCDPISEHNRLYWYRQTLGQGPEFLTYFQNEAQLEKSRLLSDRFSAERPKGSFSTLEIQRTEQGDSAMYLCASSLVSVNTEAFFGQGTRLTVV.

The chain joins TRBV25-1 to TRBJ1-6, with TRBD1 matching 8 bases. Germline CDR1 reads MGHDK; CDR2 reads SYGVNS. This CDR3 is 17 amino acids long. V lost 6 bases, J lost 10 bases, and 17 bases stayed unmatched. The CDR3 loop reads CASRDSGQVNRGSPLHF. In DNA form, the CDR3 reads TGTGCCAGCAGGGACTCGGGACAGGTGAATCGGGGGTCACCCCTCCACTTT.

The chain uses TRBV5-6 and TRBJ2-7; the D gene is possibly TRBD1 (5 bases). This CDR3 region has 14 residues. CDR1 SGHDT and CDR2 YYEEEE come from the germline V gene. Between the trimmed V and J ends, which lost 4 bases and 0 bases, there was a span of 11 bases. CDR3 bases: TGTGCCAGCAGCCCCGTGGGGCGCTCCTACGAGCAGTACTTC. It codes for CASSPVGRSYEQYF.

The chain employs TRBV19 and TRBJ1-2; the D gene is possibly TRBD1 (6 bases). With 6 bases removed from V and 4 bases from J, the gap between germline ends came to 18 bases. The CDR3 covers 15 residues. Germline-derived CDR1 and CDR2 are LNHDA and SQIVND (reference sequence). CDR3 sequence reads: CASRTGQRPPYGYTF. The DNA of the CDR3 is TGTGCCAGTAGAACCGGACAGAGACCACCCTATGGCTACACCTTC.

CDR3 in DNA: TGTGCCAGCAGCTTGATGGGACAGGGGGCTTATGGCTACACCTTC. Protein product: CASSLMGQGAYGYTF. The V and J genes are TRBV5-6 and TRBJ1-2, with 12 bases identical to TRBD1. Germline loops: CDR1 SGHDT, CDR2 YYEEEE. The V and J ends lost 1 base and 5 bases, in that order; junction bases with no gene match: 3. The CDR3 runs to 15 residues.

This clone was observed a single time. Relative to the germline gene, one junction end is altered; a read error may explain this. This specimen includes other DNA sequences encoding the same CDR3. The chain is built from TRBV7-9 and TRBJ1-1; 8 bases align to TRBD1. This CDR3 has 12 residues. Germline V gene sequence: CDR1 SEHNR, CDR2 FQNEAQ (reference sequence). Written as DNA, the CDR3 is TGTGCGAGCAGGGGACAGGTTACTGAAGCTTTCTTT. This gives the protein CASRGQVTEAFF. The variable domain in full, completed from reference TRBV7-9 and TRBJ1-1, reads DTGVSQNPRHKITKRGQNVTFRCDPISEHNRLYWYRQTLGQGPEFLTYFQNEAQLEKSRLLSDRFSAERPKGSFSTLEIQRTEQGDSAMYLCASRGQVTEAFFGQGTRLTVV.

V and J are TRBV19 and TRBJ1-5; 7 bases fit TRBD1. CDR1 LNHDA and CDR2 SQIVND come from the germline V gene (reference sequence). The CDR3 loop spans 16 amino acids. Trimming removed 5 bases from V and 7 bases from J; junction bases left unmatched: 14. The CDR3 here is CASSPNPTGNRQPQHF. The CDR3 nucleotides are TGTGCCAGTAGTCCGAACCCGACAGGGAATAGGCAGCCCCAGCATTTT.

The chain recombines TRBV27 with TRBJ2-7; TRBD1 matches at 7 bases. The CDR3 runs 16 residues. The V and J ends lost 1 base and 4 bases, in that order; junction bases with no gene match: 10. Germline V gene data show CDR1 as MNHEY and CDR2 as SMNVEV (reference sequence). The chain's CDR3 is CASSLLGEGAKYEQYF. In DNA, the CDR3 is TGTGCCAGCAGTTTATTAGGTGAGGGGGCAAAGTACGAGCAGTACTTC.

As DNA, the CDR3 is TGTGCCAGCAGCCCCTGGACAGGGTTGGCCACTGAAGCTTTCTTT. Protein sequence: CASSPWTGLATEAFF. The V and J genes are TRBV9 and TRBJ1-1, with 8 bases aligning to TRBD1. The junction had 9 bases not matched to a gene; V was cut back by 4 bases and J by 4 bases. The CDR3 is 15 amino acids. From germline, CDR1 is SGDLS and CDR2 YYNGEE.